A single T cell receptor (beta chain) is shown here with its context. The data belong to a study of OX40 agonist ivuxolimab in advanced cancers. At the level of the study: Dosing consisted of intravenous ivuxolimab at 0.01 to 10 mg/kg every 2 weeks.

Trimming at V came to 2 bases and at J to 4 bases, leaving 6 bases not matched to a gene. The germline gives CDR1 MNHEY, CDR2 SMNVEV (reference sequence). This CDR3 spans 15 amino acids. This table comes from immunoSEQ multiplex PCR, and its TCRdb copy is limited to in-frame clones, with some not included. The sample includes roughly 71,000 clones, roughly 80% of them seen just once. The sample here was CD4+ or CD8+ T cells sorted from blood, taken in a trial of the OX40 agonist ivuxolimab. The TCR originated in an adult with an advanced solid tumor such as melanoma, head and neck, liver or kidney cancer. The rearrangement uses TRBV27 and TRBJ1-2; 8 positions match TRBD1. For the CDR3, the DNA is TGTGCCAGCAGTTTAAGACAGGGGTGGGTCTATGGCTACACCTTC. This sequence encodes CASSLRQGWVYGYTF.